This T cell receptor (beta chain) is drawn from a study of CD8 T cells in ankylosing spondylitis. Regarding the study as a whole: Seemingly characteristic of ankylosing spondylitis blood was a TCR beta motif consisting of about 8 highly homologous variants. Reported data indicate significant enrichment of disease-linked clones within matched ankylosing spondylitis synovial fluid.

TCRdb passed the 5' RACE reads through MiXCR, listing each CDR3 protein once. The table records over 600,000 distinct CDR3 sequences, roughly 19% of them present only once. For this clonotype: No antigen is known for it.

The germline CDR1 and CDR2 sequences are SGHAT and FQNNGV. The V end was cut by 5 bases, the J end by 3 bases, with 16 bases between. This CDR3 has 16 amino acids. Sequenced: blood, either unsorted or a sorted T cell fraction (not recorded which). The chain is built from TRBV11-2 and TRBJ2-2; possible D gene TRBD1, 8 bases. This sequence was found in a male donor with ankylosing spondylitis. The CDR3 loop is CASSRDRGGYTGELFF. DNA for the CDR3: TGTGCCAGCAGCCGCGACAGGGGAGGGTACACCGGGGAGCTGTTTTTT.